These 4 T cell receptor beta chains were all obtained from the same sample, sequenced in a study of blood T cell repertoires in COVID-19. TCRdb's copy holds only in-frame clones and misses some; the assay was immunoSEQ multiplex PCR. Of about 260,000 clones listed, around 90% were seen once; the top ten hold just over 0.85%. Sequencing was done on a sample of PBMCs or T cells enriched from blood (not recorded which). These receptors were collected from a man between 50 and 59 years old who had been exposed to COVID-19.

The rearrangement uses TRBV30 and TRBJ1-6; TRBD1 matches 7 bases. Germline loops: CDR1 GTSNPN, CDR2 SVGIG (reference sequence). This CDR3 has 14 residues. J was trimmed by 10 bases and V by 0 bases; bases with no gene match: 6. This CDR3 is CAWSVKGARSPLHF. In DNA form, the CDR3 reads TGTGCCTGGAGTGTAAAGGGGGCTCGCTCACCCCTCCACTTT.

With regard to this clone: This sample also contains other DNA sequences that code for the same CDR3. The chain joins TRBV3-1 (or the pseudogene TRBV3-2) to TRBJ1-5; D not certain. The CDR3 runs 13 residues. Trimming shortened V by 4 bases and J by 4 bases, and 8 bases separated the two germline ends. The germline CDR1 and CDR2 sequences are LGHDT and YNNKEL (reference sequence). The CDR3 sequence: CASSPGSNQPQHF. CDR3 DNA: TGTGCCAGCAGCCCCGGGAGTAATCAGCCCCAGCATTTT.

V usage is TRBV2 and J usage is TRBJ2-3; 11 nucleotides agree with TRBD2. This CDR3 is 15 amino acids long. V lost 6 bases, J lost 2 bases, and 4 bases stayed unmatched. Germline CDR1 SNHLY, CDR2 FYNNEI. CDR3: CASRGTSGYTDTQYF. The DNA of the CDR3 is TGTGCCAGCAGGGGGACTAGCGGTTACACAGATACGCAGTATTTT. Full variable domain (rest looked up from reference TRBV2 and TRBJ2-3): EPEVTQTPSHQVTQMGQEVILRCVPISNHLYFYWYRQILGQKVEFLVSFYNNEISEKSEIFDDQFSVERPDGSNFTLKIRSTKLEDSAMYFCASRGTSGYTDTQYFGPGTRLTVL.

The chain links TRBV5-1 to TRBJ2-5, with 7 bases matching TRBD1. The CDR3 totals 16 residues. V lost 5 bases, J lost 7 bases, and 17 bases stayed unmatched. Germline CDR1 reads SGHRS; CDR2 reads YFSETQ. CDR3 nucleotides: TGCGCCAGCAGAAGAGGGACGGTAACATACAGGGGGACCCAGTACTTC. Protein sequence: CASRRGTVTYRGTQYF.